This TCR beta chain was identified in a study of cytomegalovirus exposure and HLA in healthy donors (dated by TCRdb to 2016 to 2017). Regarding the research as a whole: An earlier analysis of about 560 of the donors reported about 260 Gb of sequence data and 95 million to 120 million unique TCR beta sequences obtained from about 180 million T cells. The study used immunosequencing to profile the T cell repertoires of 600 to 850 subjects and linked those repertoires to cytomegalovirus serostatus. HLA typing included class I and class II loci at four-digit resolution. The study aimed to test whether cataloging public T cell receptors could reveal signatures of past pathogen exposure. Rather than using new phenotypic data, the later analysis identified candidate immune exposures from TCR beta sequences and from how often those sequences occurred across donors. The number of donors typed differed by locus, with about 629-640 for A, B, C, DRB1 and DQB1, roughly 520 for DQA1, 606 for DPA1, and 472 for DPB1. To predict cytomegalovirus infection status, the study combined high-throughput TCR immunosequencing, statistical association of individual TCRs with disease status, and machine learning. All discovery cohort repertoires had been generated using a single sequencing platform. Among about 360 genotyped donors of the cohort, an average of about 240,000 unique TCR beta nucleotide sequences were sequenced per donor, roughly 20% of them non-productive. In a later analysis, previously published TCR beta repertoires from about 640 donors were re-analyzed and high-resolution HLA genotyping was added so that TCR occurrence patterns could be studied. Roughly 5 DR-DQ haplotypes were handled as single units for association and clustering because linkage in the cohort was strong. To decide whether each TCR beta V gene segment behaved as functional or pseudogenic, an earlier analysis of several hundred of the donors relied on high-throughput TCR beta sequencing. Genome-wide SNP genotypes for about 65% of the 666 donors were used in a later genetic analysis, which treated that subset as a discovery cohort. About 310 gigabases of sequencing data and tens of millions of unique TCR sequences were included in an early release covering several hundred HLA-typed donors. Among the roughly 370 genotyped donors, about 83% belonged to the genetic ancestry cluster associated with self-reported Caucasian donors. Donor age, sex, ethnicity and CMV serostatus were compiled alongside the repertoire data. A separate validation cohort of roughly 120 different subjects was used in addition to the 666-subject first cohort. General findings and caveats noted by the study authors: The study listed 150 to 200 TCR beta chains as associated with cytomegalovirus. Linkage disequilibrium might explain the correlated functional status among segregating V segments, but an unknown experimental factor could not be ruled out. Strong co-occurrence of HLA alleles, especially DR and DQ, made assigning TCR associations to individual alleles difficult. The earlier analysis of around 600 of the donors excluded roughly 17 rarely observed V segments, including chromosome 9 orphons, because counts were too low. A later analysis associated roughly 17,000 TCR beta sequences with specific HLA alleles at a false discovery rate of 0.05. In a later analysis, the rate of TCR association differed among HLA loci, with DRB1 alleles having the most associated TCRs and HLA-C alleles having the fewest. In a later analysis, HLA-associated TCR beta chains were found to be more clonally expanded and to have lower generation probabilities than equally common non-associated chains. In both the original and validation cohorts, the classifier was reported to diagnose cytomegalovirus status with high specificity and sensitivity. The sequencing pipeline was judged likely to have produced a cluster of highly shared sequence variants as a technical artifact. In vitro tests confirmed that three of the cytomegalovirus-associated TCR beta chains recognize cytomegalovirus antigens. A later genetic analysis reported fewer N-insertions in productive TCRs among donors in an Asian-associated ancestry cluster than the roughly 620-donor mean. An earlier analysis of around 500 of the donors showed that most TCR beta V segments appeared in productive rearrangements either about 90% or about 30% of the time, which broadly matched IMGT annotations. Roughly uniform sequencing depth across donors was assumed in presence/absence analyses, although this assumption may not hold. The cohort was sequenced for TCR beta chains only, and without alpha or paired-chain data the features that could be detected were limited. According to a later analysis, parvovirus B19, influenza, CMV and Epstein-Barr virus appeared linked to several top co-occurrence clusters. A later analysis found that most CMV-associated TCR beta chains appeared HLA-restricted, with HLA associations seemingly driven largely by CMV exposure. V-gene and J-gene trimming of TCR beta chains was associated with a missense DCLRE1C variant in a later genetic analysis, and the association was replicated in an independent cohort. While some public TCRs were present in many individuals, most TCR sequences turned up only very rarely across donors. Because HLA typing was missing for some donors at each locus, association tests included only the typed subset. A further reported finding was that TCR beta sequences accurately predicted the HLA-A and HLA-B alleles for most subjects in the first cohort. According to the authors, the approach could potentially be generalized to other disease states and immunological phenotypes. For the cohort, immune exposure information was limited to CMV serostatus.

Regarding this clone: It lacks a known antigen. No base quality information exists; no much larger clone differs at one position.

The cohort consisted of 600 or so healthy bone marrow donors. At the time of sampling, every cohort member was nominally healthy, though immune exposures that went unrecorded were likely present. The donor tested CMV seropositive, placing the donor among the approximately 310 seropositive members of the cohort. A peripheral blood sample was provided by each donor, and peripheral blood mononuclear cells were used for TCR beta sequencing. The Qiagen DNeasy Blood Extraction Kit was used to extract genomic DNA from the blood cell samples. Receptor libraries were prepared by the immunoSEQ multiplex PCR assay. For the multiplex PCR, a mixture combining 60 forward primers for TCR Vbeta segments and 13 reverse primers for TCR Jbeta segments was used. The CDR3 region of rearranged TCR beta genes was amplified from genomic DNA by a multiplex PCR assay. The amplified TCR beta libraries were sequenced on the Illumina HiSeq System as 87-base-pair reads. Per the authors' processing: A later analysis tallied 75 million to 95 million unique TCR beta chains across the 666 repertoires, and some 12 million of those chains were shared by two or more donors. To remove PCR and sequencing errors, raw reads were error-corrected and collapsed into unique sequences using a nearest-neighbor algorithm that merged closely related sequences. Alignment of CDR3 sequences to IMGT reference sequences was used to assign V, D and J gene segments. For a sequence to be retained, a match of at least six nucleotides to both a V gene segment and a J gene segment was required. A rearrangement counted as productive if the CDR3 had no stop codons and remained in frame with V and J, and every other rearrangement counted as non-productive. CDR3 was defined by IMGT convention, running from the second conserved V-encoded cysteine to the conserved J-encoded phenylalanine. Sequences without an unambiguous match to a single V gene segment were excluded from the earlier analysis of about 630 of the donors. In an earlier analysis of 450 to 700 of the donors, V segments were called functional above 56.7% productive rearrangements and were called segregating when the between-donor standard deviation exceeded 5%. A statistical classification framework was built for diagnosing cytomegalovirus status from the catalog of TCR beta chain sequences. V and J gene assignment, in a later analysis, came from comparing TCR nucleotide sequences with IMGT/GENE-DB human TR gene sequences. A later analysis assigned CDR3 sequences and most-parsimonious VDJ recombination scenarios with the TCRdist pipeline. In a later analysis, each TCR beta chain was defined by its CDR3 amino acid sequence together with its V-gene family, and reads without a unique V-gene family were excluded. In a later analysis, 500 to 700 highly shared, low-generation-probability nucleotide sequences were removed to address suspected cross-contamination and a sequencing artifact. In a later analysis, a clonal expansion index was calculated for each public chain from normalized within-repertoire ranks of inferred template counts. A later analysis computed generation probabilities with a VDJ recombination model fitted to out-of-frame rearrangements, and checked the results against IGoR. Hypergeometric tests were used in a later analysis to score TCR-TCR, TCR-HLA and TCR-CMV co-occurrence, with a repertoire-size bias correction applied to the TCR pairs. A later analysis estimated false discovery rates by permuting HLA or CMV assignments 20 times. In a later analysis, co-occurring TCRs were grouped with DBSCAN, and TCRdist sequence similarity was added when clustering was performed within HLA-allele-positive subsets. Repertoires with fewer than 30,000 or more than 120,000 public chains, plus five repertoires with anomalous nucleotide sharing, were excluded from co-occurrence clustering. TCRdb re-hosts the immuneACCESS table, in-frame sequences only. Its copies lack some clones; in the studies checked, an unresolved V gene accounts for under half of them, and the cause for the rest is not known. V, J and clone size are those of that table, while D and trimming were read from the DNA. This sample gives about 190,000 clones in total; almost 75% of them show up just once. The ten largest clones capture roughly 2.8% of the sample.

The sequenced sample was PBMCs. The receptor was derived from a woman in her 30s in good health and CMV-seropositive.

The nucleotide sequence is TGTGCCAGCAGCCAAAGGAGACAGGTCACCGGGGAGCTGTTTTTT. It codes for CASSQRRQVTGELFF. In this chain, TRBV11-2 is recombined with TRBJ2-2; D gene: possibly TRBD1, on 6 matching bases. The CDR3 spans 15 residues, from the cysteine through the phenylalanine. Here the CDR3 DNA is all that survives: 45 bases in frame from base 1. From the germline V gene, CDR1 is SGHAT and CDR2 is FQNNGV. The V end loses 5 bases and the J end loses 4 bases, and a stretch of 14 bases separates them.